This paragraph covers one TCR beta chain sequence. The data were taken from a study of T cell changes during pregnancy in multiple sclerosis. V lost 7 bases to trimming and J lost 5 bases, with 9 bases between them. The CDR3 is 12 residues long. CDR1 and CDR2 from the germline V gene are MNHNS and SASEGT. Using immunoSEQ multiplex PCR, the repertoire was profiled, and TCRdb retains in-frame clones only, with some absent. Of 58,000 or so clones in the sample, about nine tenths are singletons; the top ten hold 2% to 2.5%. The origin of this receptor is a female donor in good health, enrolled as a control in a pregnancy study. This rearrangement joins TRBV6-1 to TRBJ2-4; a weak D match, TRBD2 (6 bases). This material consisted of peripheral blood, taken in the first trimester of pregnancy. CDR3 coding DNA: TGTGCCAGCATGACGGGGGAAAACATTCAGTACTTC. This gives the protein CASMTGENIQYF.